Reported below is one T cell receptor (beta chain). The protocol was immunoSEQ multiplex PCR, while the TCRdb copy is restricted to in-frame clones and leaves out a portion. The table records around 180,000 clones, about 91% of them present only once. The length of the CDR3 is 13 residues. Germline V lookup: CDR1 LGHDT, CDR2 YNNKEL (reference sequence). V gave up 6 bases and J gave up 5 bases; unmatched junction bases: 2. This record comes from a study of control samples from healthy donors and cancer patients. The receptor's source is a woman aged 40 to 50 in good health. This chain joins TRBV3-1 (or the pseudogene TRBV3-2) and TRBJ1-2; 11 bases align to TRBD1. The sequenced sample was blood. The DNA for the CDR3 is TGTGCCAGCAGTGGGACAGGGGGTTATGGCTACACCTTC. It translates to CASSGTGGYGYTF.